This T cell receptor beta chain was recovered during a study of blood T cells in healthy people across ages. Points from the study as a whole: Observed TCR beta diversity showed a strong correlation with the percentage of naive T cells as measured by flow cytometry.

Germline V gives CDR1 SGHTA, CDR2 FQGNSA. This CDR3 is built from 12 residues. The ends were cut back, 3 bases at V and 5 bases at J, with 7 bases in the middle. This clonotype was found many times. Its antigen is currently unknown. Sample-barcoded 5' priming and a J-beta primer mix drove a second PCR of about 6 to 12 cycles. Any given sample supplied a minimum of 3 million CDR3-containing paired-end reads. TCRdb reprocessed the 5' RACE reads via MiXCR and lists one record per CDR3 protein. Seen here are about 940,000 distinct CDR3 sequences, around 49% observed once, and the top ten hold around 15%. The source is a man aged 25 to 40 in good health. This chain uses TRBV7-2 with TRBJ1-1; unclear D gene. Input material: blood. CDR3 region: CASSFTGTEAFF. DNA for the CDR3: TGTGCCAGCAGCTTTACGGGGACTGAAGCTTTCTTT. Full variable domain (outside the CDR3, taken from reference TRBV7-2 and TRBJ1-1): GAGVSQSPSNKVTEKGKDVELRCDPISGHTALYWYRQSLGQGLEFLIYFQGNSAPDKSGLPSDRFSAERTGGSVSTLTIQRTQQEDSAVYLCASSFTGTEAFFGQGTRLTVV.